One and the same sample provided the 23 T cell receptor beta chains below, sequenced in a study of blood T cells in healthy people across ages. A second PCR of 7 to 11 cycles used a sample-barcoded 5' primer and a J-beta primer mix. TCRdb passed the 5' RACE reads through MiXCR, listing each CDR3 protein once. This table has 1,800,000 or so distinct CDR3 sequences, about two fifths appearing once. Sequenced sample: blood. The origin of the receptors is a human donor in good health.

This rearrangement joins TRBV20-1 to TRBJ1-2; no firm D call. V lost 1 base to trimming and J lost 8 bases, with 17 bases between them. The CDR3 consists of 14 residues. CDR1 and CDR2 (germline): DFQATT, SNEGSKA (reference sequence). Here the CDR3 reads CSARVPLPLEGYTF. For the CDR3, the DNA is TGCAGTGCTAGAGTTCCCCTCCCACTCGAGGGCTACACCTTC.

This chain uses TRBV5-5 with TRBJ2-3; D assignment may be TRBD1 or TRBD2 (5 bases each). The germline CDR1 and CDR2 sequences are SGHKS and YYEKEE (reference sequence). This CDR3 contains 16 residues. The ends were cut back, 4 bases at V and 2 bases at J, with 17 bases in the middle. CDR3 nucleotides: TGTGCCAGCAGCGGGGGAACTCCTCTCTACACAGATACGCAGTATTTT. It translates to CASSGGTPLYTDTQYF.

CDR3 DNA sequence: TGTGCCAGCAGCTCCTTGGGGTGGGGCGGGAATTACTACGAGCAGTTCTTC. Amino acid sequence: CASSSLGWGGNYYEQFF. This rearrangement joins TRBV13 to TRBJ2-1, with D tentatively TRBD2 (6 bases). Germline V gene sequence: CDR1 PRHDT, CDR2 FYEKMQ (reference sequence). V shed 4 bases and J shed 10 bases, with 26 bases lying between them. CDR3 length: 17 amino acids. The variable domain in full, with the rest retrieved from reference TRBV13 and TRBJ2-1, is AAGVIQSPRHLIKEKRETATLKCYPIPRHDTVYWYQQGPGQDPQFLISFYEKMQSDKGSIPDRFSAQQFSDYHSELNMSSLELGDSALYFCASSSLGWGGNYYEQFFGPGTRLTVL.

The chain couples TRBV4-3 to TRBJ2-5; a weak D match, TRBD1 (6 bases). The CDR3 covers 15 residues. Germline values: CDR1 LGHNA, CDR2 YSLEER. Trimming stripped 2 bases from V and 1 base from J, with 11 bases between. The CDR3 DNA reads TGCGCCAGCAGCCAAACAGGGTACCGCCAAGAGACCCAGTACTTC. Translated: CASSQTGYRQETQYF.

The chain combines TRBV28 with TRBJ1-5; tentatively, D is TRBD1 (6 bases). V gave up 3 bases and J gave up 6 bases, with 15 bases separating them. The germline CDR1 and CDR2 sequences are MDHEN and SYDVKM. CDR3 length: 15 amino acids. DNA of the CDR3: TGTGCCAGCAGTTTGGGGGGCGCTTTGTCTCAGCCCCAGCATTTT. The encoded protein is CASSLGGALSQPQHF.

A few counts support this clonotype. CDR3 region: CSALLQGWYEQYF. The CDR3 nucleotides are TGCAGTGCCCTTTTACAGGGTTGGTACGAGCAGTACTTC. The chain employs TRBV20-1 and TRBJ2-7; D perhaps matches TRBD1 (6 bases). This CDR3 is 13 amino acids long. V was pared by 6 bases and J by 4 bases, with 16 bases between. The germline V gene has CDR1 DFQATT and CDR2 SNEGSKA (reference sequence).

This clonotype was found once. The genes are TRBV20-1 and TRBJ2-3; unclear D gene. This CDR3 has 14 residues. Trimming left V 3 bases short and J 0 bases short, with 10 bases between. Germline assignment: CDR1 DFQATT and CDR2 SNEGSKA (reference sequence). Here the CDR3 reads CSARAAGSTDTQYF. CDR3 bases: TGCAGTGCTAGGGCAGCCGGCAGCACAGATACGCAGTATTTT.

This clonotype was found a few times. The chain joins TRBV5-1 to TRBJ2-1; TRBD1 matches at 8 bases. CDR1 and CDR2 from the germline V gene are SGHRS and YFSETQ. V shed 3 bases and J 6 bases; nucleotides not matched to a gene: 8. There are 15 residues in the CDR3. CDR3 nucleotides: TGCGCCAGCAGCTCCCGGGGGACAGGCCCCAATGAGCAGTTCTTC. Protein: CASSSRGTGPNEQFF.

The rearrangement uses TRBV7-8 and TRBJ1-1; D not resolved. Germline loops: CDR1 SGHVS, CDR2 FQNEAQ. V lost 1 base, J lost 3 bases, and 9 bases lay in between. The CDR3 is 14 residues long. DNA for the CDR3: TGTGCCAGCAGCTTAGGCAGGCCCGACACTGAAGCTTTCTTT. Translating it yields CASSLGRPDTEAFF. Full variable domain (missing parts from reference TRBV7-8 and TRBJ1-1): GAGVSQSPRYKVAKRGQDVALRCDPISGHVSLFWYQQALGQGPEFLTYFQNEAQLDKSGLPSDRFFAERPEGSVSTLKIQRTQQEDSAVYLCASSLGRPDTEAFFGQGTRLTVV.

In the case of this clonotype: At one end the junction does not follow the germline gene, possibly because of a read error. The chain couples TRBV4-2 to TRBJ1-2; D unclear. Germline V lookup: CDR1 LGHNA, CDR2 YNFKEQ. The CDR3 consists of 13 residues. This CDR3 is CAGSHTTDDGYTF. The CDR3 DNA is TGTGCCGGCAGCCACACCACAGACGATGGCTACACCTTC.

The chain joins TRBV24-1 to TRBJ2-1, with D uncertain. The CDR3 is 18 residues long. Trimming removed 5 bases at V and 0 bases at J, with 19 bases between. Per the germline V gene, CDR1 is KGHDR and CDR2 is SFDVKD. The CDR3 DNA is TGTGCCACCAGTGTGCTAGGCCCGACCTATAGCTCCTACAATGAGCAGTTCTTC. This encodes CATSVLGPTYSSYNEQFF.

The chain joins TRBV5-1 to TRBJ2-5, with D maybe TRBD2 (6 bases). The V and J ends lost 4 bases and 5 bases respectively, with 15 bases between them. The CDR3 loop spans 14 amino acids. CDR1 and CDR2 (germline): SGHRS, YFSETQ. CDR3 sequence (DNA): TGCGCCAGCAGCATGCCGGGGGAGGAGGAGACCCAGTACTTC. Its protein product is CASSMPGEEETQYF.

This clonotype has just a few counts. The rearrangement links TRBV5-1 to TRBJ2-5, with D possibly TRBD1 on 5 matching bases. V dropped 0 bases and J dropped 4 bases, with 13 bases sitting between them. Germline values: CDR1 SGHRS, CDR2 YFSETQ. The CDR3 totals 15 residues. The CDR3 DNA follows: TGCGCCAGCAGCTTGGTGGACAACAGAGGAGAGACCCAGTACTTC. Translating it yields CASSLVDNRGETQYF.

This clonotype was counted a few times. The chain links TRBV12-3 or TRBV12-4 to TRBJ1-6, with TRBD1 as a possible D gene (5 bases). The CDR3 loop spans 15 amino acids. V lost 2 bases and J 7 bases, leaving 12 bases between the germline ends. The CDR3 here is CASSLQGMGNSPLHF. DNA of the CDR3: TGTGCCAGCAGTTTACAGGGAATGGGGAATTCACCCCTCCACTTT.

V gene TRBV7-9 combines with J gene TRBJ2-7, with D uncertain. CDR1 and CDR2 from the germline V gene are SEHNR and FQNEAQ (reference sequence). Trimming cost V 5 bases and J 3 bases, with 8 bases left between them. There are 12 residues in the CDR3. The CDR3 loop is CASSHDLYEQYF. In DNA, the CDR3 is TGTGCCAGCAGCCATGACCTCTACGAGCAGTACTTC. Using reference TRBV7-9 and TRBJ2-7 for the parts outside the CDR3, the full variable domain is DTGVSQNPRHKITKRGQNVTFRCDPISEHNRLYWYRQTLGQGPEFLTYFQNEAQLEKSRLLSDRFSAERPKGSFSTLEIQRTEQGDSAMYLCASSHDLYEQYFGPGTRLTVT.

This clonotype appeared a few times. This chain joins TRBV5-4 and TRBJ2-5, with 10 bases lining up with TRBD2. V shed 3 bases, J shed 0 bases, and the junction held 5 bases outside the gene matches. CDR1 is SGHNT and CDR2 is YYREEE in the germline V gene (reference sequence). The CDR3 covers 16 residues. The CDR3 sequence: CASSSPSGGDQETQYF. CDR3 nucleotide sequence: TGTGCCAGCAGCTCCCCTAGCGGGGGCGACCAAGAGACCCAGTACTTC.

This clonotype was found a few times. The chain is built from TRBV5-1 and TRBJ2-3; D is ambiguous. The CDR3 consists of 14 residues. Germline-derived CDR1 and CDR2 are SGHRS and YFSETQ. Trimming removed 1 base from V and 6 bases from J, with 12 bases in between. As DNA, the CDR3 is TGCGCCAGCAGCTTGCCCACCGGGTCCGATACGCAGTATTTT. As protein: CASSLPTGSDTQYF.

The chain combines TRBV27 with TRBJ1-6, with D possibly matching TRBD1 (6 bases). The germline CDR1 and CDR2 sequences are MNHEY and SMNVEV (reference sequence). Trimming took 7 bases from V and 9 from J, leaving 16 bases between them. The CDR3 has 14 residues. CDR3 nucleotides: TGTGCCAGCACCCCCCAAGGGGGGGCTTCACCCCTCCACTTT. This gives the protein CASTPQGGASPLHF.

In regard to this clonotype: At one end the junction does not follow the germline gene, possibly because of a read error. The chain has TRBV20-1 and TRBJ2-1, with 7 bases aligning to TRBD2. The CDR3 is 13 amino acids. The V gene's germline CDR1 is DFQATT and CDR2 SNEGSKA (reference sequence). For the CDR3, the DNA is TGCAGTGCTAGTATCCTAGCGGACAAGGAGCAGTTCTTC. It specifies CSASILADKEQFF.

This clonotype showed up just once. The CDR3 loop reads CASSQLGAPNEKLFF. The CDR3 coding sequence is TGTGCCAGCAGCCAACTCGGGGCCCCTAATGAAAAACTGTTTTTT. The V gene is TRBV7-2, the J gene TRBJ1-4; the D gene is possibly TRBD1 (5 bases). V was shortened by 5 bases and J by 3 bases, with 13 bases between the two germline ends. The V gene's germline CDR1 is SGHTA and CDR2 FQGNSA. The CDR3 has 15 residues. Combining the CDR3 with reference TRBV7-2 and TRBJ1-4 gives the whole variable domain GAGVSQSPSNKVTEKGKDVELRCDPISGHTALYWYRQSLGQGLEFLIYFQGNSAPDKSGLPSDRFSAERTGGSVSTLTIQRTQQEDSAVYLCASSQLGAPNEKLFFGSGTQLSVL.

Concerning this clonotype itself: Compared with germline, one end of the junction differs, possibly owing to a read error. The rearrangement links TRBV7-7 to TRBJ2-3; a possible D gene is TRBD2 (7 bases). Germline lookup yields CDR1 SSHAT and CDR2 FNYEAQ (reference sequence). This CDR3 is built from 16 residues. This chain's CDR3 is CASSPRGGAPTDTQYF. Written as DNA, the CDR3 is TGTGCTAGCAGCCCCCGAGGGGGGGCGCCTACAGATACGCAGTATTTT.

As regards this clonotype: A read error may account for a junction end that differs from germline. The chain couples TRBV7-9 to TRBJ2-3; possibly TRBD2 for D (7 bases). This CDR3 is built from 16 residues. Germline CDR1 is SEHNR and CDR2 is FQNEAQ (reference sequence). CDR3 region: CVSSLAGDYDTDTQYF. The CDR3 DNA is TGTGTCAGCAGCTTAGCAGGGGACTACGACACAGATACGCAGTATTTT.

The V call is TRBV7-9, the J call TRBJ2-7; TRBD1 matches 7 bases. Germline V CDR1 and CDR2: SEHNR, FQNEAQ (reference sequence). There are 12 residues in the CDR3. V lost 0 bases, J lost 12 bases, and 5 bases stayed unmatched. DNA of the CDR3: TGTGCCAGCAGCTTAGCGGGGACAGAAAGGTACTTC. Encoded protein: CASSLAGTERYF.